These 22 T cell receptor beta chains were sequenced from one sample in a study of blood T cell repertoires in COVID-19. Clones were sequenced by immunoSEQ multiplex PCR, and TCRdb holds only the in-frame ones, with some missing. Among about 56,000 clones listed, about 91% were seen once. The sequenced sample consisted of peripheral blood. These receptors came from a woman aged 55 to 70 with COVID-19, enrolled during active disease.

The chain has TRBV11-2 and TRBJ2-5, with D maybe TRBD2 (6 bases). CDR1 SGHAT and CDR2 FQNNGV come from the germline V gene. The V end lost 10 bases, the J end lost 5 bases, and 14 bases lay between the germline ends. The CDR3 consists of 12 residues. The CDR3 here is CATSGGGETQYF. In DNA, the CDR3 is TGTGCCACCTCCGGGGGTGGGGAGACCCAGTACTTC.

Written as DNA, the CDR3 is TGTGCCAGCAGCTCCCCCTCCAGTCCCTACAATGAGCAGTTCTTC. Amino acid sequence: CASSSPSSPYNEQFF. This sequence joins TRBV6-5 and TRBJ2-1; D call uncertain. Germline CDR1 reads MNHEY; CDR2 reads SVGAGI. CDR3 length equals 15 residues. V shed 6 bases and J shed 2 bases, with 14 bases lying between them.

J is TRBJ1-1 and V is TRBV5-6; D might be TRBD1 (5 bases). The ends were cut back, 3 bases at V and 7 bases at J, with 10 bases in the middle. CDR1 SGHDT and CDR2 YYEEEE come from the germline V gene. CDR3 length: 12 residues. For the CDR3, the DNA is TGTGCCAGCAGCTGGAGTAGGGGTGAAGCTTTCTTT. Its translation: CASSWSRGEAFF.

CDR3 residues: CASSFTENTEAFF. The CDR3 coding sequence is TGTGCCAGCAGCTTTACAGAGAACACTGAAGCTTTCTTT. The gene calls are TRBV7-2 and TRBJ1-1; D unresolved. Germline V gene lookup returns CDR1 SGHTA and CDR2 FQGNSA. This CDR3 comprises 13 residues. V was cut by 3 bases and J by 1 base, with 6 bases left in between. Using reference TRBV7-2 and TRBJ1-1 for the parts outside the CDR3, the full variable domain is GAGVSQSPSNKVTEKGKDVELRCDPISGHTALYWYRQSLGQGLEFLIYFQGNSAPDKSGLPSDRFSAERTGGSVSTLTIQRTQQEDSAVYLCASSFTENTEAFFGQGTRLTVV.

The V gene is TRBV30, the J gene TRBJ1-5, with 8 bases fitting TRBD1. The CDR3 spans 14 residues. Trimming took 0 bases from V and 7 from J; bases not matched to a gene: 5. Germline loops: CDR1 GTSNPN, CDR2 SVGIG (reference sequence). The CDR3 loop is CAWSVQGGWQPQHF. CDR3 sequence (DNA): TGTGCCTGGAGTGTACAGGGGGGGTGGCAGCCCCAGCATTTT.

V is TRBV24-1 and J is TRBJ2-1; TRBD1 agrees at 7 bases. V lost 1 base to trimming and J lost 8 bases; unmatched junction nucleotides: 1. This CDR3 region has 13 residues. Looked up from germline, CDR1 is KGHDR and CDR2 is SFDVKD. DNA of the CDR3: TGTGCCACCAGTGATTTTCAGGGGGATGAGCAGTTCTTC. It specifies CATSDFQGDEQFF.

CDR3 in amino acids: CASSLIFGTGRGYNEQFF. In nucleotides, the CDR3 is TGTGCCAGCAGCTTAATTTTTGGGACAGGAAGGGGGTACAATGAGCAGTTCTTC. V gene TRBV11-3 combines with J gene TRBJ2-1, with 8 bases identical to TRBD1. The CDR3 is 18 residues long. J gave up 4 bases and V 2 bases, and 13 bases lay outside the gene matches. Germline CDR1 and CDR2: SGHNT and YENEEA.

V gene TRBV27 combines with J gene TRBJ2-1; maybe TRBD2 (5 bases). This CDR3 spans 13 amino acids. V lost 3 bases to trimming and J lost 6 bases, with 9 bases between them. Per germline, CDR1 MNHEY and CDR2 SMNVEV (reference sequence). CDR3: CASSFYEGNEQFF. Here the CDR3 DNA reads TGTGCCAGCAGTTTTTATGAGGGCAATGAGCAGTTCTTC.

CDR3: CAISGGTLGQPQHF. In nucleotides, the CDR3 is TGTGCCATCAGCGGCGGGACTTTAGGTCAGCCCCAGCATTTT. This sequence joins TRBV10-3 and TRBJ1-5, with TRBD1 as a possible D gene (5 bases). This CDR3 region has 14 residues. Per germline, CDR1 ENHRY and CDR2 SYGVKD. The V end lost 6 bases, the J end lost 6 bases, and 15 bases lay between the germline ends.

V usage is TRBV3-1 (or the pseudogene TRBV3-2) and J usage is TRBJ1-3; no reliable D call. The V gene lost 4 bases and the J gene lost 0 bases, with 7 bases spanning the gap. CDR1 is LGHDT and CDR2 is YNNKEL in the germline V gene (reference sequence). The CDR3 is 14 residues long. The CDR3: CASSPRGSGNTIYF. CDR3 DNA: TGTGCCAGCAGCCCCCGGGGCTCTGGAAACACCATATATTTT.

This rearrangement joins TRBV7-8 to TRBJ2-5; 16 bases map to TRBD2. V gave up 1 base and J gave up 2 bases; unmatched junction bases: 7. This CDR3 region has 19 residues. Germline loops: CDR1 SGHVS, CDR2 FQNEAQ. The CDR3 region has the DNA TGTGCCAGCAGCTTAGGGGGACTAGCGGGAGGGCCCTCACAAGAGACCCAGTACTTC. Encoded protein: CASSLGGLAGGPSQETQYF.

This clone appeared a few times. This chain uses TRBV6-6 with TRBJ2-7, with D tentatively TRBD1 (6 bases). The CDR3 consists of 12 residues. The germline V and J ends were trimmed by 4 bases and 6 bases, with 10 bases remaining between them. Germline assignment: CDR1 MNHNY and CDR2 SVGAGI (reference sequence). The CDR3 sequence is CASSSGAVEQYF. The CDR3, as DNA: TGTGCCAGCAGTTCAGGGGCGGTCGAGCAGTACTTC.

V and J are TRBV11-2 and TRBJ2-7; TRBD2 agrees at 15 bases. Germline CDR1 SGHAT, CDR2 FQNNGV. The CDR3 consists of 17 residues. Losses at the gene ends were 6 bases for V and 2 bases for J; bases not matched to a gene: 8. The CDR3 DNA reads as TGTGCCAGCAGTCGGGGACTAGCGGGAGGTGAGCCCTACGAGCAGTACTTC. Encoded protein: CASSRGLAGGEPYEQYF.

The gene calls are TRBV6-2 or TRBV6-3 and TRBJ2-7, with D perhaps matching TRBD1 (5 bases). Germline V gene sequence: CDR1 MNHEY, CDR2 SVGEGT. V was pared by 2 bases and J by 7 bases, with 12 bases between. The CDR3 runs 13 residues. CDR3 nucleotide sequence: TGTGCCAGCAGTTACCAGGGAAAGGGGGAGCAGTACTTC. It translates to CASSYQGKGEQYF.

The rearrangement uses TRBV18 and TRBJ2-7; 10 bases fit TRBD2. The germline V gene has CDR1 KGHSH and CDR2 LQKENI. Losses at the gene ends were 6 bases for V and 3 bases for J; bases not matched to a gene: 8. This CDR3 is built from 15 residues. In nucleotides, the CDR3 is TGTGCCAGCTCGCCCGGGACTAGCGAGTACTACGAGCAGTACTTC. Translating gives CASSPGTSEYYEQYF. The entire variable domain, with the rest obtained from reference TRBV18 and TRBJ2-7, is as follows: NAGVMQNPRHLVRRRGQEARLRCSPMKGHSHVYWYRQLPEEGLKFMVYLQKENIIDESGMPKERFSAEFPKEGPSILRIQQVVRGDSAAYFCASSPGTSEYYEQYFGPGTRLTVT.

This chain uses TRBV7-2 with TRBJ1-2; D uncertain. Trimming took off 4 bases at V and 2 bases at J, with 17 bases between the two ends. This CDR3 contains 16 residues. Germline V gene lookup returns CDR1 SGHTA and CDR2 FQGNSA. The CDR3 DNA is TGTGCCAGCAGCTCTTTTAAGAGGGCTTCGAACTATGGCTACACCTTC. Translating it yields CASSSFKRASNYGYTF.

This sequence joins TRBV3-1 (or the pseudogene TRBV3-2) and TRBJ2-7; possible D gene TRBD2, 6 bases. The CDR3 consists of 13 residues. In germline, CDR1 is LGHDT, CDR2 YNNKEL (reference sequence). Trimming took 3 bases from V and 2 from J, leaving 8 bases between them. CDR3 sequence (DNA): TGTGCCAGCAGCCAGGAGGGGACCTACGAGCAGTACTTC. Amino acids: CASSQEGTYEQYF.

The rearrangement links TRBV19 to TRBJ2-7; D is possibly TRBD2 (6 bases). CDR3 size: 15 residues. CDR1 and CDR2 from the germline V gene are LNHDA and SQIVND (reference sequence). The V end lost 4 bases, the J end lost 0 bases, and 13 bases lay between the germline ends. CDR3 region: CASSTLPGLSYEQYF. CDR3 nucleotide sequence: TGTGCCAGTAGTACCCTTCCGGGACTCTCCTACGAGCAGTACTTC.

This clone has a single count. J is TRBJ1-2 and V is TRBV25-1; D is perhaps TRBD1 (6 bases). This CDR3 region has 13 residues. Trimming took 1 base from V and 5 from J, leaving 8 bases between them. CDR1 is MGHDK, CDR2 SYGVNS, per germline. The CDR3 DNA reads as TGTGCCAGCAGTGAATTACAGGGTTATGGCTACACCTTC. Protein: CASSELQGYGYTF.

The chain recombines TRBV7-2 with TRBJ2-5, with a tentative D call TRBD1 (8 bases). The germline CDR1 and CDR2 sequences are SGHTA and FQGNSA. V was pared by 3 bases and J by 3 bases, with 14 bases between. The CDR3 is 15 amino acids. The CDR3 DNA sequence: TGTGCCAGCAGCTTTAACAGGGGGGGAAAAGAGACCCAGTACTTC. Its translation is CASSFNRGGKETQYF.

The rearrangement links TRBV6-2 or TRBV6-3 to TRBJ2-3; 9 bases map to TRBD2. Germline CDR1 reads MNHEY; CDR2 reads SVGEGT. With 6 bases clipped from V and 5 bases from J, the junction kept 18 bases outside the gene matches. The CDR3 extends over 18 amino acids. Here the CDR3 reads CASSFPEIWRGGQDTQYF. As DNA, the CDR3 is TGTGCCAGCAGCTTTCCCGAGATATGGCGGGGGGGCCAAGATACGCAGTATTTT.

The rearrangement uses TRBV29-1 and TRBJ2-2; D unclear. CDR1 is SQVTM, CDR2 ANQGSEA, per germline. The V end lost 4 bases, the J end lost 1 base, and 7 bases lay between the germline ends. This CDR3 spans 13 amino acids. CDR3 sequence reads: CSVVNGNTGELFF. The CDR3 region has the DNA TGCAGCGTTGTGAACGGGAACACCGGGGAGCTGTTTTTT.